One sample yielded the 23 T cell receptor beta chains listed below, sequenced in a study of control samples from healthy donors and cancer patients. TCRdb's copy holds only in-frame clones and misses some; the assay was immunoSEQ multiplex PCR. The data contain 150,000 or so clones, just under 95% of them singletons. Input material: PBMCs. The receptors stem from a man between 60 and 75 years old with colorectal cancer.

The chain employs TRBV12-5 and TRBJ1-2; D is possibly TRBD1 (5 bases). The ends were cut back, 1 base at V and 8 bases at J, with 11 bases in the middle. CDR1 and CDR2 (germline): LGHNT, FRNRAP. The CDR3 is 13 residues long. The CDR3 loop reads CASGLEVRGGYTF. DNA for the CDR3: TGTGCTAGTGGTTTGGAGGTGCGGGGGGGCTACACCTTC.

The chain joins TRBV3-1 (or the pseudogene TRBV3-2) to TRBJ1-6; a weak D match, TRBD1 (6 bases). Trimming shortened V by 4 bases and J by 10 bases, and 14 bases separated the two germline ends. Germline V gene lookup returns CDR1 LGHDT and CDR2 YNNKEL (reference sequence). The CDR3 consists of 14 residues. CDR3 coding DNA: TGTGCCAGCAGCCCGGCAGGGGAAAGCTCACCCCTCCACTTT. Translated: CASSPAGESSPLHF.

This chain uses TRBV5-6 with TRBJ2-5; 8 bases match TRBD2. Germline CDR1 and CDR2: SGHDT and YYEEEE. The CDR3 is 15 amino acids. V shed 1 base and J 5 bases; nucleotides not matched to a gene: 7. The CDR3 region has the DNA TGTGCCAGCAGCTTGTTAACGGGGGGGCCGGAGACCCAGTACTTC. Encoded protein: CASSLLTGGPETQYF. Full variable domain (rest looked up from reference TRBV5-6 and TRBJ2-5): DAGVTQSPTHLIKTRGQQVTLRCSPKSGHDTVSWYQQALGQGPQFIFQYYEEEERQRGNFPDRFSGHQFPNYSSELNVNALLLGDSALYLCASSLLTGGPETQYFGPGTRLLVL.

The chain couples TRBV15 to TRBJ2-3; 11 nucleotides line up with TRBD2. V trimming: 2 bases; J trimming: 3 bases; junction bases outside the gene matches: 1. The germline gives CDR1 LNHNV, CDR2 YYDKDF (reference sequence). This CDR3 contains 15 residues. DNA for the CDR3: TGTGCCACCAGCAGACGACTAGCGGGGACAGATACGCAGTATTTT. This translates into CATSRRLAGTDTQYF.

The V and J genes are TRBV7-2 and TRBJ1-5; D remains unclear. This CDR3 region has 13 residues. Per germline, CDR1 SGHTA and CDR2 FQGNSA. Trimming took off 3 bases at V and 4 bases at J, with 7 bases between the two ends. The CDR3 loop reads CASSFSRNQPQHF. Here the CDR3 DNA reads TGTGCCAGCAGCTTTAGTAGGAATCAGCCCCAGCATTTT.

The J gene is TRBJ2-3, the V gene TRBV7-2; TRBD1 agrees at 12 bases. V lost 5 bases, J lost 3 bases, and 3 bases stayed unmatched. The germline CDR1 and CDR2 sequences are SGHTA and FQGNSA. The CDR3 covers 15 residues. The CDR3 is CASSLGQGATDTQYF. Written as DNA, the CDR3 is TGTGCCAGCAGCCTGGGACAGGGGGCTACAGATACGCAGTATTTT.

The chain has TRBV29-1 and TRBJ2-3, with 8 bases that match TRBD2. Trimming cost V 6 bases and J 2 bases; bases outside gene matches: 7. Germline V gives CDR1 SQVTM, CDR2 ANQGSEA. This CDR3 comprises 14 residues. The CDR3, as DNA: TGCAGCGTCCTCGGGGGGGGTTACACAGATACGCAGTATTTT. It translates to CSVLGGGYTDTQYF.

The rearrangement joins TRBV10-2 to TRBJ1-1; the D is unclear. The germline V gene encodes CDR1 WSHSY and CDR2 SAAADI. Trimming took 5 bases from V and 6 from J, leaving 16 bases between them. The CDR3 sequence is 14 residues long. The CDR3 nucleotides are TGCGCCAGCAGTCCTTCGATCCAAATTGCTGAAGCTTTCTTT. Translated: CASSPSIQIAEAFF.

The gene calls are TRBV19 and TRBJ2-5; 12 nucleotides line up with TRBD1. This CDR3 has 15 residues. V shed 3 bases, J shed 5 bases, and the junction held 4 bases outside the gene matches. Germline lookup yields CDR1 LNHDA and CDR2 SQIVND (reference sequence). In DNA, the CDR3 is TGTGCCAGTAGTATGGGGACAGGGGGCTTGGAGACCCAGTACTTC. Translated, it gives CASSMGTGGLETQYF.

This chain connects TRBV5-5 to TRBJ1-2; D uncertain. Trimming took 0 bases from V and 8 from J, leaving 11 bases between them. There are 13 residues in the CDR3. Germline CDR1 and CDR2: SGHKS and YYEKEE (reference sequence). CDR3 in DNA: TGTGCCAGCAGCTTGGTTTCTGGGTGGGGCTACACCTTC. Translating it yields CASSLVSGWGYTF.

CDR3 loop: CASSQVGRVTEAFF. The CDR3 coding sequence is TGCGCCAGCAGCCAAGTCGGGCGGGTGACTGAAGCTTTCTTT. This sequence joins TRBV4-1 and TRBJ1-1; D gene uncertain. The CDR3 runs to 14 residues. The germline V gene has CDR1 MGHRA and CDR2 YSYEKL. V gave up 1 base and J gave up 5 bases, with 11 bases separating them.

The chain combines TRBV11-2 with TRBJ1-4; D may be TRBD1 (5 bases). The CDR3 length is 16 residues. Trimming removed 5 bases at V and 13 bases at J, with 26 bases between. CDR1 SGHAT and CDR2 FQNNGV come from the germline V gene. CDR3 sequence: CASSIPSVQGTDRLFF. The CDR3 region has the DNA TGTGCCAGCAGCATTCCTAGTGTTCAGGGTACAGACAGACTGTTTTTT.

The J gene is TRBJ1-2, the V gene TRBV12-3 or TRBV12-4; D remains ambiguous. V was clipped by 1 base and J by 8 bases, with 5 bases between them. CDR3 length equals 11 residues. CDR3 in amino acids: CASSLGYGYTF. For the CDR3, the DNA is TGTGCCAGCAGTTTAGGTTACGGCTACACCTTC.

The chain recombines TRBV7-9 with TRBJ2-5; TRBD1 matches at 7 bases. The V and J ends lost 3 bases and 11 bases, in that order; junction bases with no gene match: 15. CDR3 length: 15 residues. In germline, CDR1 is SEHNR, CDR2 FQNEAQ (reference sequence). CDR3 coding DNA: TGTGCCAGCAGCTTCTCCGGGACAGTCCCGGTCGGGCAGTACTTC. Its translation is CASSFSGTVPVGQYF.

The rearrangement joins TRBV7-2 to TRBJ1-5, with 11 bases fitting TRBD1. Germline trimming cut 8 bases from V and 5 bases from J; bases unmatched to any gene: 8. Germline V CDR1 and CDR2: SGHTA, FQGNSA. The CDR3 spans 15 residues. CDR3 loop: CASGWGQGGHQPQHF. The CDR3 DNA is TGTGCCAGCGGCTGGGGACAGGGGGGACATCAGCCCCAGCATTTT.

The chain joins TRBV6-5 to TRBJ2-7, with 7 bases that match TRBD1. The length of the CDR3 is 12 residues. Germline values: CDR1 MNHEY, CDR2 SVGAGI. V lost 6 bases and J lost 6; bases outside the gene matches: 5. The CDR3 nucleotides read TGTGCCAGCAGGACAGGGCCCCTCGAGCAGTACTTC. Its translation: CASRTGPLEQYF.

This chain links TRBV5-6 with TRBJ1-6; 7 positions match TRBD1. The germline V gene encodes CDR1 SGHDT and CDR2 YYEEEE. The CDR3 sequence is 15 residues long. With V trimmed by 3 bases and J by 5 bases, 5 bases remained unmatched. The CDR3 loop reads CASSSLDRDNSPLHF. CDR3 in DNA: TGTGCCAGCAGCTCACTCGACAGGGATAATTCACCCCTCCACTTT.

CDR3 nucleotide sequence: TGTGCCAGCAGTGAGCAGGGGCCTACTGAAGCTTTCTTT. Its translation: CASSEQGPTEAFF. The chain links TRBV2 to TRBJ1-1; D is perhaps TRBD1 (6 bases). CDR3 length: 13 residues. The V end lost 3 bases, the J end lost 5 bases, and 10 bases lay between the germline ends. Germline V CDR1 and CDR2: SNHLY, FYNNEI. Full variable domain (rest looked up from reference TRBV2 and TRBJ1-1): EPEVTQTPSHQVTQMGQEVILRCVPISNHLYFYWYRQILGQKVEFLVSFYNNEISEKSEIFDDQFSVERPDGSNFTLKIRSTKLEDSAMYFCASSEQGPTEAFFGQGTRLTVV.

This clone was counted a few times. The chain carries TRBV12-3 or TRBV12-4 and TRBJ1-1; no reliable D call. V shed 1 base and J shed 7 bases, with 7 bases lying between them. The CDR3 length is 12 residues. The DNA for the CDR3 is TGTGCCAGCAGTTTAGTATACGGTGAAGCTTTCTTT. It is translated as CASSLVYGEAFF.

The chain is built from TRBV4-3 and TRBJ2-5, with TRBD2 matching over 7 bases. The trim removed 0 bases at V and 5 bases at J, leaving 6 bases unmatched. Germline V lookup: CDR1 LGHNA, CDR2 YSLEER. This CDR3 contains 15 residues. This chain's CDR3 is CASSQDRLAWETQYF. CDR3 sequence (DNA): TGCGCCAGCAGCCAAGATCGACTAGCTTGGGAGACCCAGTACTTC.

This chain connects TRBV3-1 (or the pseudogene TRBV3-2) to TRBJ2-6; tentatively, D is TRBD1 (7 bases). The CDR3 spans 16 residues. Trimming cost V 8 bases and J 2 bases, with 16 bases left between them. The germline V gene has CDR1 LGHDT and CDR2 YNNKEL (reference sequence). In DNA, the CDR3 is TGTGCCAGCTCTTCAGGGGGGTCCGCTGGGGCCAACGTCCTGACTTTC. Protein sequence: CASSSGGSAGANVLTF.

The chain has TRBV10-3 and TRBJ2-7; D is ambiguous. The length of the CDR3 is 13 residues. Germline V CDR1 and CDR2: ENHRY, SYGVKD. V lost 2 bases and J 1 base, leaving 6 bases between the germline ends. The CDR3 DNA reads as TGTGCCATCAGTGAGGGTGGTTCCTACGAGCAGTACTTC. Translating it yields CAISEGGSYEQYF.

J is TRBJ1-6 and V is TRBV6-5; weak D call: TRBD1 (5 bases). Germline CDR1 reads MNHEY; CDR2 reads SVGAGI. This CDR3 region has 14 residues. V was shortened by 9 bases and J by 7 bases, with 16 bases between the two germline ends. The CDR3 spells CASTPGHPNSPLHF. Here the CDR3 DNA reads TGTGCCAGTACTCCTGGACATCCCAATTCACCCCTCCACTTT.